The next 6 T cell receptor beta chains were all read from a single sample in a study of T cell changes during pregnancy in multiple sclerosis. Sequenced by immunoSEQ multiplex PCR; TCRdb stores in-frame clones only, minus some. The table lists roughly 100,000 clones, around 92% of them singletons. This sample comprised peripheral blood, obtained in the second trimester of pregnancy. The origin of the receptors is a female donor with multiple sclerosis, enrolled in a pregnancy study.

This sequence joins TRBV7-8 and TRBJ2-5; TRBD1 is a possible D gene (5 bases). The CDR3 extends over 15 amino acids. The germline V gene has CDR1 SGHVS and CDR2 FQNEAQ. V was clipped by 1 base and J by 5 bases, with 14 bases between them. DNA of the CDR3: TGTGCCAGCAGCTTAGAAGAAGGGTACAGGGAGACCCAGTACTTC. Protein: CASSLEEGYRETQYF.

The J gene is TRBJ2-1, the V gene TRBV2; maybe TRBD2 (5 bases). CDR3 length equals 13 residues. Germline V CDR1 and CDR2: SNHLY, FYNNEI. Between the trimmed V and J ends, which lost 4 bases and 9 bases, there was a span of 13 bases. The CDR3 sequence is CASSGTRGLEQFF. DNA for the CDR3: TGTGCCAGCAGTGGCACGCGAGGACTTGAGCAGTTCTTC.

This chain connects TRBV25-1 to TRBJ2-1, with 7 bases fitting TRBD2. This CDR3 contains 14 residues. CDR1 is MGHDK, CDR2 SYGVNS, per germline. V trimming: 4 bases; J trimming: 5 bases; junction bases outside the gene matches: 5. This CDR3 reads CASSVASGNNEQFF. CDR3 sequence (DNA): TGTGCCAGCAGTGTGGCTAGCGGAAACAATGAGCAGTTCTTC.

On this clone: A read error may produce the germline difference seen at one junction end. This chain joins TRBV28 and TRBJ1-2; a possible D gene is TRBD1 (6 bases). Germline CDR1 is MDHEN and CDR2 is SYDVKM. There are 14 residues in the CDR3. The CDR3 bases are TGTGCCAGCACTTTAGCTGGGGGGGGCGAAGGCTACACCTTC. It translates to CASTLAGGGEGYTF.

The gene calls are TRBV19 and TRBJ1-1, with D possibly being TRBD1 (5 bases). CDR1 is LNHDA and CDR2 is SQIVND in the germline V gene (reference sequence). The CDR3 consists of 13 residues. V was clipped by 3 bases and J by 4 bases, with 9 bases between them. CDR3 in amino acids: CASSIGQGTEAFF. DNA of the CDR3: TGTGCCAGTAGTATCGGCCAGGGCACTGAAGCTTTCTTT.

This clone was seen once. This rearrangement joins TRBV6-1 to TRBJ2-7; D is uncertain. V was pared by 3 bases and J by 11 bases, with 14 bases between. In germline, CDR1 is MNHNS, CDR2 SASEGT. The CDR3 contains 12 residues. CDR3 protein: CASSDLRYFEYF. The CDR3, as DNA: TGTGCCAGCAGTGACCTCAGGTACTTTGAGTACTTC.